The 2 T cell receptor beta chains given below trace back to one sample, sequenced in a study of radiotherapy plus CTLA-4 blockade in lung cancer. Sequencing was performed with immunoSEQ multiplex PCR; in TCRdb, only in-frame clones are kept and a portion is missing. The sample has around 100,000 clones; approximately 75% are singletons. This specimen was peripheral blood, taken from a patient treated with radiotherapy plus ipilimumab. These receptors were taken from a human donor with non-small cell lung cancer who had a partial response to radiotherapy plus ipilimumab. Some clones in this sample may be carry-over from other donors' samples.

This chain connects TRBV29-1 to TRBJ2-2, with 10 bases aligning to TRBD1. CDR1 is SQVTM and CDR2 is ANQGSEA in the germline V gene. The CDR3 runs to 13 residues. Trimming cost V 6 bases and J 4 bases; bases outside gene matches: 2. CDR3 DNA: TGCAGCGTACGGACAGGGGGCACCGGGGAGCTGTTTTTT. This codes for CSVRTGGTGELFF.

This clone was seen a few times. This sequence joins TRBV6-1 and TRBJ2-7; a possible D gene is TRBD1 (5 bases). This CDR3 comprises 13 residues. Trimming pared 6 bases from V and 3 bases from J, leaving 12 bases between. Germline CDR1 MNHNS, CDR2 SASEGT. CDR3 amino acids: CASSRASNYEQYF. The CDR3 bases are TGTGCCAGCAGCAGGGCCTCTAACTACGAGCAGTACTTC.